What follows describes a single TCR beta chain. What it binds is not known. The PCR was carried out with 60 Vbeta primers and 13 Jbeta primers. TCRdb's table, derived via immunoSEQ multiplex PCR, lists solely in-frame clones and lacks some. This table holds about 82,000 clones, about 70% found once. Germline CDR1 and CDR2: KGHSH and LQKENI. The CDR3 contains 16 residues. Trimming removed 3 bases at V and 0 bases at J, with 11 bases between. This record comes from a study of cytomegalovirus exposure and HLA in healthy donors. Study summary: Caucasian-associated ancestry cluster membership applied to approximately 84% of 398 genotyped donors.

Study-level results: In an earlier analysis, in roughly 580 donors, most V segments appeared productive either ~90% or ~30% of the time. When analyzed later, a missense DCLRE1C variant was found to be linked to TCR beta V- and J-gene trimming.

V and J are TRBV18 and TRBJ2-2, with a possible D match to TRBD2 (6 bases). The receptor comes from a woman in her forties or fifties in good health and CMV-seropositive. Sequencing was done on a sample of PBMCs. CDR3 nucleotides: TGTGCCAGCTCACCGGCAGGGAGGACGAACACCGGGGAGCTGTTTTTT. It yields the protein CASSPAGRTNTGELFF.